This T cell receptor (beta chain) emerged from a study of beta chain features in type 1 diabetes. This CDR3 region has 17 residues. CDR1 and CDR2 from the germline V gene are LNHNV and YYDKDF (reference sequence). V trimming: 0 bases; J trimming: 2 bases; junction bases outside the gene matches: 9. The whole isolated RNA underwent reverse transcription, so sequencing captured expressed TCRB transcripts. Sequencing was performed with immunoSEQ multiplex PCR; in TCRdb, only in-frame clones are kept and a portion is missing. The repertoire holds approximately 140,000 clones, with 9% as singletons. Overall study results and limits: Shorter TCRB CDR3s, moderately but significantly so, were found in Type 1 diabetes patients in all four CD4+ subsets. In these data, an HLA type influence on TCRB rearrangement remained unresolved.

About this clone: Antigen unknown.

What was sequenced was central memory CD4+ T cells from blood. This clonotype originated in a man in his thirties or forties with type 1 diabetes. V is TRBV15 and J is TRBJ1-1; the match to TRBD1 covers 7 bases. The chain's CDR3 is CATSRDLDAGGNTEAFF. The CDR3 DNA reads TGTGCCACCAGCAGAGATCTTGATGCAGGGGGAAACACTGAAGCTTTCTTT.